This TCR beta chain came from a study of PD-L1 blockade in urothelial cancer. Study-level background: From 2014, patients received atezolizumab, given as 1,200 mg intravenously every 3 weeks.

TCRdb keeps only in-frame clones here, not all; method: immunoSEQ multiplex PCR. The sample shows some 87,000 clones, 87% of them seen only once. This sample's time point: pretreatment peripheral blood. The length of the CDR3 is 15 residues. Per the germline V gene, CDR1 is MNHNS and CDR2 is SASEGT. V lost 3 bases, J lost 2 bases, and 5 bases stayed unmatched. In regard to this clone: The antigen remains undetermined.

Study-wide points: By 3 weeks, tumor-associated blood clones had expanded more in durable-benefit patients.

The V and J genes are TRBV6-1 and TRBJ2-5; 8 nucleotides agree with TRBD2. The clonotype comes from a man aged 60-69 years with urothelial cancer. Source: PBMCs, taken around atezolizumab (anti-PD-L1) treatment. CDR3 sequence reads: CASSDQLAAQETQYF. CDR3 sequence (DNA): TGTGCCAGCAGTGATCAACTAGCGGCACAAGAGACCCAGTACTTC.